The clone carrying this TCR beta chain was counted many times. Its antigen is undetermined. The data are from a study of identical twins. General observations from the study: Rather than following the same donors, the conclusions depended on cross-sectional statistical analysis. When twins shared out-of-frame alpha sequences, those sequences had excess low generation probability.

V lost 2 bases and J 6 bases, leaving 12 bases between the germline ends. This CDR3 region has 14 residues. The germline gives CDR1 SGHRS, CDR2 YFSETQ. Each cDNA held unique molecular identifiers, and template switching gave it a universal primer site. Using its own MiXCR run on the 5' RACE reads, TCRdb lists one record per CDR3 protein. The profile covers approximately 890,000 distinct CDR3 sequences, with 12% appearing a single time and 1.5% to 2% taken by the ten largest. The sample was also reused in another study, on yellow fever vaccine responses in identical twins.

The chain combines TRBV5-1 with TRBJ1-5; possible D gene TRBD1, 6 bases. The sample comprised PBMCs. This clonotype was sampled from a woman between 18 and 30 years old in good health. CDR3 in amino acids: CASSFSGEGQPQHF. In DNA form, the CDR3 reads TGCGCCAGCAGCTTTTCAGGGGAAGGTCAGCCCCAGCATTTT.